A selection of T cell receptor beta chains follows, all from one sample in a study of blood T cell repertoires in COVID-19. Profiling relied on immunoSEQ multiplex PCR, and the TCRdb table lists in-frame clones only, not all of them. The table includes 55,000 to 75,000 clones, around 90% detected once. The specimen was peripheral blood. The receptors shown here come from a human donor in a cohort sampled during active COVID-19. Each CDR3 is given with its conserved first and last residue. The D gene is left open where the match is weak. Size is stated for part of the rows, as once, few or many counts, or as a class when the clone is expanded.

j_gene	abundance	v_gene	d_gene	CDR3aa	CDR3nt
TRBJ1-1	NA	TRBV6-5	TRBD1	CASSRGQSMNTEAFF	TGTGCCAGCAGTAGGGGACAGAGTATGAACACTGAAGCTTTCTTT
TRBJ1-2	NA	TRBV9	NA	CASSNRDQGSSYTF	TGTGCCAGCAGCAACAGGGATCAGGGGAGTAGCTACACCTTC
TRBJ2-7	NA	TRBV5-6	TRBD1	CASSYLDRDSYEQYF	TGTGCCAGCAGCTACTTGGACAGGGATTCCTACGAGCAGTACTTC
TRBJ2-7	NA	TRBV7-2	NA	CASSSRQTYEQYF	TGTGCCAGCAGCTCTCGACAGACCTACGAGCAGTACTTC
TRBJ1-6	NA	TRBV19	TRBD1	CASEQGANNSPLHF	TGTGCCAGCGAACAGGGGGCAAATAATTCACCCCTCCACTTT
TRBJ1-6	NA	TRBV20-1	NA	CSASLRTDNSPLHF	TGCAGTGCTAGTCTAAGGACAGATAATTCACCCCTCCACTTT
TRBJ2-7	NA	TRBV6-5	NA	CASSLTRAYEQYF	TGTGCCAGCAGTTTAACACGGGCCTACGAGCAGTACTTC
TRBJ2-7	NA	TRBV7-9	NA	CASSFTVAIRAGSAYEQYF	TGTGCCAGCAGCTTTACCGTAGCAATCCGCGCAGGGTCAGCTTACGAGCAGTACTTC
TRBJ2-7	NA	TRBV15	TRBD2	CATSRPSRLAGRSYEQYF	TGTGCCACCAGCAGACCTTCCCGACTAGCGGGGCGCTCCTACGAGCAGTACTTC
TRBJ2-7	NA	TRBV6-5	TRBD2	CASLPGGFDYEQYF	TGTGCCAGCCTCCCGGGGGGGTTCGACTACGAGCAGTACTTC
TRBJ1-1	NA	TRBV27	TRBD1	CASSQVGGPNTEAFF	TGTGCCAGCAGCCAAGTAGGGGGCCCGAACACTGAAGCTTTCTTT
TRBJ2-7	NA	TRBV7-9	TRBD1	CASSLPGTAAYEQYF	TGTGCCAGCAGCTTACCTGGGACAGCCGCCTACGAGCAGTACTTC
TRBJ1-4	NA	TRBV30	NA	CAWSSVRRGEKLFF	TGTGCCTGGAGTAGTGTTCGGCGCGGGGAAAAACTGTTTTTT
TRBJ2-2	NA	TRBV6-1	TRBD1	CASSEARQGGIGELFF	TGTGCCAGCAGTGAAGCGAGACAGGGGGGGATCGGGGAGCTGTTTTTT
TRBJ1-2	NA	TRBV18	TRBD1	CASSPAGQVYHGYTF	TGTGCCAGCTCACCTGCGGGACAGGTCTATCATGGCTACACCTTC
TRBJ1-1	NA	TRBV28	TRBD1	CATIPGRGQGRAFF	TGTGCCACCATCCCGGGCAGGGGGCAGGGTAGAGCTTTCTTT
TRBJ2-7	NA	TRBV7-6	TRBD2	CASSLEGGRVPYEQYF	TGTGCCAGCAGCTTAGAGGGCGGGAGAGTTCCTTACGAGCAGTACTTC
TRBJ2-2	NA	TRBV27	TRBD1	CASGETGGETGELFF	TGTGCCAGCGGAGAGACAGGGGGCGAGACCGGGGAGCTGTTTTTT
TRBJ1-5	few	TRBV10-2	NA	CASGYFEAQPQHF	TGCGCCAGCGGTTATTTTGAGGCTCAGCCCCAGCATTTT
TRBJ1-1	NA	TRBV28	NA	CASTDRNTEAFF	TGTGCCAGCACAGACAGGAACACTGAAGCTTTCTTT
TRBJ2-7	NA	TRBV27	NA	CASRAEGGYHEQYF	TGTGCCAGCCGGGCGGAGGGGGGGTACCACGAGCAGTACTTC
TRBJ2-7	NA	TRBV4-2	TRBD2	CASSQLDTSGGYRHYEQYF	TGTGCCAGCAGCCAACTCGATACTAGCGGGGGGTACCGTCACTACGAGCAGTACTTC
TRBJ2-7	NA	TRBV6-2/TRBV6-3	NA	CASSHDYTSSYEQYF	TGTGCCAGCAGCCATGACTACACGAGCTCCTACGAGCAGTACTTC
TRBJ2-6	NA	TRBV11-2	TRBD1	CASSLVRDRGSGANVLTF	TGTGCCAGCAGCTTAGTACGGGACAGGGGGTCCGGGGCCAACGTCCTGACTTTC
TRBJ2-7	NA	TRBV5-1	TRBD2	CASSPTGLAGSYEQYF	TGCGCCAGCAGCCCGACCGGACTAGCGGGATCCTACGAGCAGTACTTC
TRBJ1-2	NA	TRBV12-3/TRBV12-4	NA	CASSTNYGYTF	TGTGCCAGCAGTACAAACTATGGCTACACCTTC
TRBJ1-2	NA	TRBV18	TRBD1	CASSFSPQGDGYTF	TGTGCCAGCTCGTTCTCCCCGCAGGGGGATGGCTACACCTTC
TRBJ2-7	NA	TRBV9	TRBD1	CASSLTGTGYLDEQYF	TGTGCCAGCAGCTTAACCGGGACAGGGTATCTCGACGAGCAGTACTTC
TRBJ2-7	NA	TRBV4-2	NA	CASSQGGGAGHEQYF	TGTGCCAGCAGCCAAGGGGGCGGGGCTGGGCACGAGCAGTACTTC
TRBJ1-1	NA	TRBV30	NA	CAWRGSGGFARSSEAFF	TGTGCCTGGAGAGGGTCTGGAGGGTTCGCCCGATCTTCTGAAGCTTTCTTT
TRBJ1-3	NA	TRBV7-6	NA	CASSFGLRGAGNTIYF	TGTGCCAGCAGCTTCGGACTCCGGGGAGCGGGAAACACCATATATTTT
TRBJ1-2	NA	TRBV30	NA	CAWSSISTSYGYTF	TGTGCCTGGAGCTCGATTAGCACTTCCTATGGCTACACCTTC
TRBJ1-2	NA	TRBV6-5	TRBD1	CASSLTGGGYGYTF	TGTGCCAGCAGTTTGACAGGGGGCGGCTATGGCTACACCTTC
TRBJ2-4	NA	TRBV28	TRBD2	CASSFEVAGGLAKNIQYF	TGTGCCAGCAGTTTCGAGGTAGCGGGGGGACTAGCCAAAAACATTCAGTACTTC